This T cell receptor (beta chain) was obtained from a study of cytotoxic CD8 clonotypes in ibrutinib-treated CLL. Study context: Patient counts were 11 relapsed/refractory, some 14 treatment-naive and about 18 IGHV unmutated. Results showed 25 or so partial and 2 complete responses; following median 68 months, approximately 14 remained remitted, around twelve advanced. Response sampling occurred after a median 12 months of treatment (range 6 to 36). Study outcomes and limitations: Exceeding age-matched healthy donors, baseline clonality also tracked the counts of circulating CD8+ T cells.

From germline, CDR1 is SGDLS and CDR2 YYNGEE. This CDR3 is 13 amino acids long. Between the trimmed V and J ends, which lost 2 bases and 1 base, there was a span of 7 bases. The table came from immunoSEQ multiplex PCR; TCRdb's copy has only in-frame clones and leaves some out. The profile covers around 50,000 clones, with about three fifths appearing a single time and around 30% taken by the ten largest. In the case of this clone: Its antigen is undetermined.

This receptor was taken from a human donor with chronic lymphocytic leukemia. The chain recombines TRBV9 with TRBJ2-7; D ambiguous. Material: PBMCs, obtained after 24 months of ibrutinib treatment. The CDR3 is CASSVGPSYEQYF. The DNA of the CDR3 is TGTGCCAGCAGCGTTGGGCCTTCCTACGAGCAGTACTTC.